The clone carrying this TCR beta chain was counted between two and nine times. The target antigen is unknown. TCR beta cDNA libraries had unique molecular identifiers. TCRdb re-called the PCR reads through MiXCR, storing one row per CDR3 protein. The sample lists approximately 660,000 distinct CDR3 sequences; 55% to 60% were seen once. V lost 3 bases and J lost 2; bases outside the gene matches: 0. CDR3 size: 13 residues. Germline loops: CDR1 LNHNV, CDR2 YYDKDF (reference sequence). The data originate from a study of post-analysis software for immune sequencing data. Study results and limitations: TRBV segments more frequent in patients than in controls numbered roughly five and included TRBV5-6, TRBV5-1 and TRBV20-1.

This rearrangement joins TRBV15 to TRBJ1-2; 7 bases match TRBD1. The sequenced sample consisted of blood. This clonotype was obtained from a girl aged 2 to 9 with multiple sclerosis. CDR3 region: CATSRDRNYGYTF. In nucleotides, the CDR3 is TGTGCCACCAGCAGGGACAGGAACTATGGCTACACCTTC.